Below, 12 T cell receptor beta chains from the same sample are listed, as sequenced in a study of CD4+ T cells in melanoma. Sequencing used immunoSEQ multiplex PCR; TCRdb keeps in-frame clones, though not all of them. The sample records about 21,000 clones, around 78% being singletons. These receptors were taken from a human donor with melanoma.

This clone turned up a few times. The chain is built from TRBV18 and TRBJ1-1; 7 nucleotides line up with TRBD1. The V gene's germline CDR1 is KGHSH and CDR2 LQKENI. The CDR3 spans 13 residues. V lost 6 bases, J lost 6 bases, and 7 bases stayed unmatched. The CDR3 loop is CASSSDRPPEAFF. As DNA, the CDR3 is TGTGCCAGCTCTTCGGACAGGCCCCCTGAAGCTTTCTTT. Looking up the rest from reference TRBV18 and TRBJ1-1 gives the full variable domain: NAGVMQNPRHLVRRRGQEARLRCSPMKGHSHVYWYRQLPEEGLKFMVYLQKENIIDESGMPKERFSAEFPKEGPSILRIQQVVRGDSAAYFCASSSDRPPEAFFGQGTRLTVV.

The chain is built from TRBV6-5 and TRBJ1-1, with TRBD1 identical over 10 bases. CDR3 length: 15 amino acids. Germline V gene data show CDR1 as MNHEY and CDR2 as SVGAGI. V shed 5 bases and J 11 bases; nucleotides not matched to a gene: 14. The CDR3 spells CASSRVNRDRGWAFF. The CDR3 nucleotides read TGTGCCAGCAGTCGGGTAAACCGGGACAGGGGATGGGCTTTCTTT.

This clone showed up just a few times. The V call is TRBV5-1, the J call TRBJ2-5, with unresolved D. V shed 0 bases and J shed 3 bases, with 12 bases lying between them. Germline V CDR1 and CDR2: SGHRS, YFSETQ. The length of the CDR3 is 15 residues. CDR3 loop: CASSLALSPEETQYF. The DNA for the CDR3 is TGCGCCAGCAGCTTGGCCCTCTCCCCAGAAGAGACCCAGTACTTC.

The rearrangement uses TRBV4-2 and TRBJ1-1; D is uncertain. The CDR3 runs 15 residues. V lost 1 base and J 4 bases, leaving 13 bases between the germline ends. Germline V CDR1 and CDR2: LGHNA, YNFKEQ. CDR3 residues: CASSQGGRFSTEAFF. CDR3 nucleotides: TGTGCCAGCAGCCAAGGCGGACGGTTTAGCACTGAAGCTTTCTTT.

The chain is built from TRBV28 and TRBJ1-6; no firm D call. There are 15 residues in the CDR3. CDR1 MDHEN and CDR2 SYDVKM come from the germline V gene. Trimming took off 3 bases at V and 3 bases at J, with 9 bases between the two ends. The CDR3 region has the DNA TGTGCCAGCAGTTTTTTACGCCGCTATAATTCACCCCTCCACTTT. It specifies CASSFLRRYNSPLHF. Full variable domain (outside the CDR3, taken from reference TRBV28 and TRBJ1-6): DVKVTQSSRYLVKRTGEKVFLECVQDMDHENMFWYRQDPGLGLRLIYFSYDVKMKEKGDIPEGYSVSREKKERFSLILESASTNQTSMYLCASSFLRRYNSPLHFGNGTRLTVT.

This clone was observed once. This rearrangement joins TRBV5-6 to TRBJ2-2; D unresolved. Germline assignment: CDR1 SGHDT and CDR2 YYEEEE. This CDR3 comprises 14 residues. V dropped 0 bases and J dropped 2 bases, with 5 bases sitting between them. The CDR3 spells CASSLDTNTGELFF. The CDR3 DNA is TGTGCCAGCAGCTTGGACACTAACACCGGGGAGCTGTTTTTT.

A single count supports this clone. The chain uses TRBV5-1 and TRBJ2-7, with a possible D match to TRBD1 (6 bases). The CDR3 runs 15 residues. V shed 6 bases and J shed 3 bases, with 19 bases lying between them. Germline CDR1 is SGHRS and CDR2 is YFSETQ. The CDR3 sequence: CASTPSAGAGYEQYF. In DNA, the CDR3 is TGCGCCAGCACCCCGTCCGCAGGGGCCGGCTACGAGCAGTACTTC.

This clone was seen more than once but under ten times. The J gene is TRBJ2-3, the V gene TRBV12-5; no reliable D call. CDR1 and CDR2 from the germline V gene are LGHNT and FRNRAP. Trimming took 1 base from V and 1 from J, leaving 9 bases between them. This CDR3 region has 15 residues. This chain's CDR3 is CASGLGGSGTDTQYF. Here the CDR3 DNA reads TGTGCTAGTGGTTTGGGGGGATCCGGCACAGATACGCAGTATTTT.

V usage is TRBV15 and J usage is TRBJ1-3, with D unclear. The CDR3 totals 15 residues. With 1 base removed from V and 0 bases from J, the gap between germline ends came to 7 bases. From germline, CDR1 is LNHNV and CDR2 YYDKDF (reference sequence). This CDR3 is CATSRGRNSGNTIYF. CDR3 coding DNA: TGTGCCACCAGCAGAGGACGGAACTCTGGAAACACCATATATTTT. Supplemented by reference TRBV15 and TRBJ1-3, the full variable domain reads DAMVIQNPRYQVTQFGKPVTLSCSQTLNHNVMYWYQQKSSQAPKLLFHYYDKDFNNEADTPDNFQSRRPNTSFCFLDIRSPGLGDTAMYLCATSRGRNSGNTIYFGEGSWLTVV.

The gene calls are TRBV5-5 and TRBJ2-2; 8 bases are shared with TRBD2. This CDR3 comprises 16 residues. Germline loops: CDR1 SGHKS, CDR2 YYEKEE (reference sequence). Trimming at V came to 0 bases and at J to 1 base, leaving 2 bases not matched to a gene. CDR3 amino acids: CASSLASGGNTGELFF. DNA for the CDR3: TGTGCCAGCAGCTTGGCCAGCGGGGGGAACACCGGGGAGCTGTTTTTT.

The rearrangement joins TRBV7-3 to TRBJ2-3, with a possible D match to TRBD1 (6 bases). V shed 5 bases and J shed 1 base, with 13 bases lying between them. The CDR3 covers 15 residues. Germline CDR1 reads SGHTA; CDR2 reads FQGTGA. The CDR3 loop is CASSLQGWGTDTQYF. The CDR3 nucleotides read TGTGCCAGCAGCCTACAGGGCTGGGGCACAGATACGCAGTATTTT.

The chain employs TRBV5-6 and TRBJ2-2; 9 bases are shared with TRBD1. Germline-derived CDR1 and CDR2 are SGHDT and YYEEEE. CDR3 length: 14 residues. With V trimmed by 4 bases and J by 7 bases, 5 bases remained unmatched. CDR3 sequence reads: CASSQQGAGGELFF. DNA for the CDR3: TGTGCCAGCAGCCAACAGGGGGCAGGCGGGGAGCTGTTTTTT.